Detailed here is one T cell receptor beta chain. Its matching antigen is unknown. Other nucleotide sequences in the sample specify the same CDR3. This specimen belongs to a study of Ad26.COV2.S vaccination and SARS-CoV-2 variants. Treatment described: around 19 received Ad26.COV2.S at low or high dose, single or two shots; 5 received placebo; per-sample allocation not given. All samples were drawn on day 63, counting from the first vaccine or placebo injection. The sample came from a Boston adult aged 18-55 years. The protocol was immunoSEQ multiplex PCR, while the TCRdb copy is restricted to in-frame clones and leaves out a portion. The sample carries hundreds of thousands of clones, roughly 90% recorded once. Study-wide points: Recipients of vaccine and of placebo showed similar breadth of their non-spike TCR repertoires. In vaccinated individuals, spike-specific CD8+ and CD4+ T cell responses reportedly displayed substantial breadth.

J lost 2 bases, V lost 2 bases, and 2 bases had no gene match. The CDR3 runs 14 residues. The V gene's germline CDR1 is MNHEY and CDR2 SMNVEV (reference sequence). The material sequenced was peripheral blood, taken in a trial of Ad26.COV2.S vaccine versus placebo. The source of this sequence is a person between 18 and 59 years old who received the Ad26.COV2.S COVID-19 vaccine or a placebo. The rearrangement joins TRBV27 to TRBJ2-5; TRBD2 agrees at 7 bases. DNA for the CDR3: TGTGCCAGCAGTTTACTAGCGGCTCAAGAGACCCAGTACTTC. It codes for CASSLLAAQETQYF.